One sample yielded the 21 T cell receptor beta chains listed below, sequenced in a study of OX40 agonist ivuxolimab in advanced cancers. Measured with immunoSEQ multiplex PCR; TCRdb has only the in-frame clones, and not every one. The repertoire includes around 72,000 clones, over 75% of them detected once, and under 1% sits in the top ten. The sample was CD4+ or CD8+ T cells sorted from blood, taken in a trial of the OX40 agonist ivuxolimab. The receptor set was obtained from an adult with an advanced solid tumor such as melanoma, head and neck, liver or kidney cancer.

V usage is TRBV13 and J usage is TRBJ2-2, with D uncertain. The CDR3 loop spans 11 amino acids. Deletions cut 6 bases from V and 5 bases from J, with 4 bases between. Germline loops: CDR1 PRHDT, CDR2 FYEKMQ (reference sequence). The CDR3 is CASRYTGELFF. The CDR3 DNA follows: TGTGCCAGCAGATATACCGGGGAGCTGTTTTTT.

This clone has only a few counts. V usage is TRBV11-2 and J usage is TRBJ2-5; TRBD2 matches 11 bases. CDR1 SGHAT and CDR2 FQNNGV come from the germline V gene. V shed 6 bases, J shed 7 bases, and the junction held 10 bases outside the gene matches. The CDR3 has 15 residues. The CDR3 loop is CASRTTSGDLGTQYF. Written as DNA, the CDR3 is TGTGCCAGCAGGACGACTAGCGGGGACCTGGGGACCCAGTACTTC.

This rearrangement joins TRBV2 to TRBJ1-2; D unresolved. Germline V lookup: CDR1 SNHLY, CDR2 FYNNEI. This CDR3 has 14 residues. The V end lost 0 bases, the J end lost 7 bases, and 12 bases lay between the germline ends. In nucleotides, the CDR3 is TGTGCCAGCAGTGAAGCGCTTTTGGGTGTTGGCTACACCTTC. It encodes CASSEALLGVGYTF.

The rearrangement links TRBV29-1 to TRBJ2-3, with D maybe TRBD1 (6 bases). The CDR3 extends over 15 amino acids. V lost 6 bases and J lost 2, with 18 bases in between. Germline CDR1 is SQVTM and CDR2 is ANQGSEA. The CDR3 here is CSVYRVGAHTDTQYF. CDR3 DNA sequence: TGCAGCGTCTACAGGGTGGGGGCACACACAGATACGCAGTATTTT.

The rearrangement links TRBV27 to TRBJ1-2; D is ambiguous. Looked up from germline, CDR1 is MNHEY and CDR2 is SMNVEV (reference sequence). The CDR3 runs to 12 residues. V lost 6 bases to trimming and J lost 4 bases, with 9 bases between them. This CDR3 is CASSLAGYGYTF. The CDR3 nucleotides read TGTGCCAGCAGCTTGGCCGGCTATGGCTACACCTTC.

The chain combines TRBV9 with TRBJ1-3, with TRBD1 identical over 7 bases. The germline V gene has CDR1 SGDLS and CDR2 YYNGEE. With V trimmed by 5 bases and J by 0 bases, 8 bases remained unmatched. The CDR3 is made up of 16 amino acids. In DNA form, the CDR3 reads TGTGCCAGCAGTGAATCTCCAGGGGGCTCTGGAAACACCATATATTTT. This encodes CASSESPGGSGNTIYF.

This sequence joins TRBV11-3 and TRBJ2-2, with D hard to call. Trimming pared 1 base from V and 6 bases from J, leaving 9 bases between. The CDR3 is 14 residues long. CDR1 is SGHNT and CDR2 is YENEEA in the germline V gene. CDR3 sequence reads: CASSLGLLAGELFF. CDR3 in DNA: TGTGCCAGCAGCTTAGGGCTCTTGGCCGGGGAGCTGTTTTTT.

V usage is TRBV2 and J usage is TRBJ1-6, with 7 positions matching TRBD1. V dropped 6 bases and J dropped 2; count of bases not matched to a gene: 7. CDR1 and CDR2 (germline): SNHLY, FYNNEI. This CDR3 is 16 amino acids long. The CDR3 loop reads CASSSGQETYNSPLHF. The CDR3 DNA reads TGTGCCAGCAGCTCCGGACAGGAGACCTATAATTCACCCCTCCACTTT. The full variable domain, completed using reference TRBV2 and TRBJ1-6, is EPEVTQTPSHQVTQMGQEVILRCVPISNHLYFYWYRQILGQKVEFLVSFYNNEISEKSEIFDDQFSVERPDGSNFTLKIRSTKLEDSAMYFCASSSGQETYNSPLHFGNGTRLTVT.

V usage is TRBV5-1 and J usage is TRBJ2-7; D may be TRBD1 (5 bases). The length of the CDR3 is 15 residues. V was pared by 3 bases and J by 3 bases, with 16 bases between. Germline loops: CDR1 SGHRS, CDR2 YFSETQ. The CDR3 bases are TGCGCCAGCAGCTCAGGTGGGGCGGTAAGCTACGAGCAGTACTTC. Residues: CASSSGGAVSYEQYF.

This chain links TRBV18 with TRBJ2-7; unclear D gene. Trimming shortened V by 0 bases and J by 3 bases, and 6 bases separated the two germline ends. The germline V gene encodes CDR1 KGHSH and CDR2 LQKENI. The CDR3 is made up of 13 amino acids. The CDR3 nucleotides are TGTGCCAGCTCACCACCCGCAGACTACGAGCAGTACTTC. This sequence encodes CASSPPADYEQYF. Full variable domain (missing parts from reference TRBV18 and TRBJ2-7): NAGVMQNPRHLVRRRGQEARLRCSPMKGHSHVYWYRQLPEEGLKFMVYLQKENIIDESGMPKERFSAEFPKEGPSILRIQQVVRGDSAAYFCASSPPADYEQYFGPGTRLTVT.

The chain's CDR3 is CASSVNGVDTQYF. The CDR3 DNA reads TGTGCCAGCAGCGTCAACGGGGTAGATACGCAGTATTTT. The chain is built from TRBV9 and TRBJ2-3, with D possibly being TRBD2 (5 bases). This CDR3 is 13 amino acids long. Germline loops: CDR1 SGDLS, CDR2 YYNGEE. The ends were cut back, 2 bases at V and 5 bases at J, with 9 bases in the middle.

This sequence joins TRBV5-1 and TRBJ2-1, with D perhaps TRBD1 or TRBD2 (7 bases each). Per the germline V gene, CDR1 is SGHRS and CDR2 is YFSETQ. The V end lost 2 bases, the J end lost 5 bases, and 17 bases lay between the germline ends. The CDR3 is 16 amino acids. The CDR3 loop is CASSLGTAGSHNEQFF. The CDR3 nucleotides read TGCGCCAGCAGCTTAGGGACAGCGGGATCTCACAATGAGCAGTTCTTC.

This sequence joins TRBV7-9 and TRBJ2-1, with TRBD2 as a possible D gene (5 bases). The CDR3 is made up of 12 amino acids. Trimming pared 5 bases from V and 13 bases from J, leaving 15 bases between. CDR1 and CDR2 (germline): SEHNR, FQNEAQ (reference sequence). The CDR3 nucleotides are TGTGCCAGCAGCCGGACCCCACTAGAACAGTTCTTC. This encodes CASSRTPLEQFF.

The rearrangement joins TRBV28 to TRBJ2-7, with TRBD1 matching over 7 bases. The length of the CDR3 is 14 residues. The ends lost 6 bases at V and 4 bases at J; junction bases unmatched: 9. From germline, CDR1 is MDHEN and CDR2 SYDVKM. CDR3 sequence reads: CASRLGTVGYEQYF. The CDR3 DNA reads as TGTGCCAGCAGACTCGGGACAGTTGGGTACGAGCAGTACTTC.

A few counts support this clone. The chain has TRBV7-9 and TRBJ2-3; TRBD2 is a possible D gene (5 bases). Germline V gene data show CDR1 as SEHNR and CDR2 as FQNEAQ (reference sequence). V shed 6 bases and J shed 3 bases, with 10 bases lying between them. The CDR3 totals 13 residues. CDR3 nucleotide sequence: TGTGCCAGCAGACTAGGTGTAACAGATACGCAGTATTTT. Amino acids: CASRLGVTDTQYF.

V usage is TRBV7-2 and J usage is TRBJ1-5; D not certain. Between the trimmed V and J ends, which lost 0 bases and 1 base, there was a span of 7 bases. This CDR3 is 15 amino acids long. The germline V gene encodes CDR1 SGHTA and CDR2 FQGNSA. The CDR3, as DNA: TGTGCCAGCAGCTTAGCGGCATCAAGCAATCAGCCCCAGCATTTT. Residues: CASSLAASSNQPQHF.

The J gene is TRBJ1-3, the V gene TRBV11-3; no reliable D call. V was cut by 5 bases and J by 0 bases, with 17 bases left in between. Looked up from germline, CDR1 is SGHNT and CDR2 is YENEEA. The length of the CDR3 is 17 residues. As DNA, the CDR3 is TGTGCCAGCAGCCCAGTACCAGGACCAGACTCTGGAAACACCATATATTTT. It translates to CASSPVPGPDSGNTIYF. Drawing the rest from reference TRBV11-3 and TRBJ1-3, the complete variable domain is EAGVVQSPRYKIIEKKQPVAFWCNPISGHNTLYWYLQNLGQGPELLIRYENEEAVDDSQLPKDRFSAERLKGVDSTLKIQPAELGDSAVYLCASSPVPGPDSGNTIYFGEGSWLTVV.

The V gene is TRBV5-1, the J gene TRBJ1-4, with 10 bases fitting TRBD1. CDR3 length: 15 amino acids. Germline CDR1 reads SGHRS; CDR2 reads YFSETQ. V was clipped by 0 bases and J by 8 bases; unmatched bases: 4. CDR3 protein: CASSLARTGGEKLFF. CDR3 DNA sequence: TGCGCCAGCAGCTTGGCACGGACAGGGGGAGAAAAACTGTTTTTT. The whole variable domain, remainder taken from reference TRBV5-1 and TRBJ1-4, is KAGVTQTPRYLIKTRGQQVTLSCSPISGHRSVSWYQQTPGQGLQFLFEYFSETQRNKGNFPGRFSGRQFSNSRSEMNVSTLELGDSALYLCASSLARTGGEKLFFGSGTQLSVL.

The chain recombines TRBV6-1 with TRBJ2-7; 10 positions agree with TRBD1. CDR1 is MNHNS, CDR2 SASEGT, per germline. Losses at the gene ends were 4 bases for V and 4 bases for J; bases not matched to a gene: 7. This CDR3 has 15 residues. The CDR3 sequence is CASSGAGTGEYEQYF. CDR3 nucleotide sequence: TGTGCCAGCAGTGGCGCCGGGACAGGGGAATACGAGCAGTACTTC.

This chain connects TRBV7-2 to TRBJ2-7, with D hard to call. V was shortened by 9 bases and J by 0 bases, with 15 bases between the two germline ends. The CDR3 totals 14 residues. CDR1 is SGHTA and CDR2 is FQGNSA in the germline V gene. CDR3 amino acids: CASSPVVYSYEQYF. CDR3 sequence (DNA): TGTGCCAGTTCCCCAGTTGTCTACTCCTACGAGCAGTACTTC.

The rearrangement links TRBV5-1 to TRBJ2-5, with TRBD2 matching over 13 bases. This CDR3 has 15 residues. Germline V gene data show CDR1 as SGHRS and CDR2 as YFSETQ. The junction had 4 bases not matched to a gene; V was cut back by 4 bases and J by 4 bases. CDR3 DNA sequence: TGCGCCAGCAGCCCCACTAGCGGGGGGGGAGAGACCCAGTACTTC. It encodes CASSPTSGGGETQYF.